This TCR beta chain was captured in a study of control samples from healthy donors and cancer patients. TCRdb's copy holds only in-frame clones and misses some; the assay was immunoSEQ multiplex PCR. Of 70,000 to 85,000 clones listed, roughly 88% are singletons. With V trimmed by 4 bases and J by 6 bases, 9 bases remained unmatched. This CDR3 is built from 18 residues. CDR1 is LGHNT, CDR2 FRNRAP, per germline. Sequencing was carried out using PBMCs. This chain uses TRBV12-5 with TRBJ2-2; 15 bases line up with TRBD2. The origin of this receptor is a man aged 55 to 70 with head and neck cancer. This chain's CDR3 is CASGSGLAGGQVAGELFF. In DNA form, the CDR3 reads TGTGCTAGTGGTTCAGGACTAGCGGGAGGGCAGGTGGCCGGGGAGCTGTTTTTT. Looking up the rest from reference TRBV12-5 and TRBJ2-2 gives the full variable domain: DARVTQTPRHKVTEMGQEVTMRCQPILGHNTVFWYRQTMMQGLELLAYFRNRAPLDDSGMPKDRFSAEMPDATLATLKIQPSEPRDSAVYFCASGSGLAGGQVAGELFFGEGSRLTVL.